The sequence of this T cell receptor beta chain was determined in a study of OX40 agonist ivuxolimab in advanced cancers. About the study: The dose-escalation group included hepatocellular carcinoma, melanoma, renal cell carcinoma and head and neck cancer.

The germline V gene encodes CDR1 SEHNR and CDR2 FQNEAQ (reference sequence). The V end was cut by 3 bases, the J end by 8 bases, with 14 bases between. The CDR3 sequence is 14 residues long. Repertoires were generated with immunoSEQ multiplex PCR, while TCRdb's copy carries only in-frame clones and drops some. The sample holds approximately 100,000 clones; roughly 88% are singletons and the top ten take roughly 3.8%. Study-wide results and limits: Averaged across samples, CD8+ T cells carried more expanded clones than CD4+ did.

For this clone: Antigen specificity is unknown.

Sequencing used CD4+ or CD8+ T cells sorted from blood, obtained in a trial of the OX40 agonist ivuxolimab. The TCR comes from an adult with an advanced solid tumor such as melanoma, head and neck, liver or kidney cancer. The rearrangement joins TRBV7-9 to TRBJ2-1, with D unresolved. CDR3 sequence: CASSFWGVGDEQFF. In DNA, the CDR3 is TGTGCCAGCAGCTTCTGGGGTGTGGGCGATGAGCAGTTCTTC.